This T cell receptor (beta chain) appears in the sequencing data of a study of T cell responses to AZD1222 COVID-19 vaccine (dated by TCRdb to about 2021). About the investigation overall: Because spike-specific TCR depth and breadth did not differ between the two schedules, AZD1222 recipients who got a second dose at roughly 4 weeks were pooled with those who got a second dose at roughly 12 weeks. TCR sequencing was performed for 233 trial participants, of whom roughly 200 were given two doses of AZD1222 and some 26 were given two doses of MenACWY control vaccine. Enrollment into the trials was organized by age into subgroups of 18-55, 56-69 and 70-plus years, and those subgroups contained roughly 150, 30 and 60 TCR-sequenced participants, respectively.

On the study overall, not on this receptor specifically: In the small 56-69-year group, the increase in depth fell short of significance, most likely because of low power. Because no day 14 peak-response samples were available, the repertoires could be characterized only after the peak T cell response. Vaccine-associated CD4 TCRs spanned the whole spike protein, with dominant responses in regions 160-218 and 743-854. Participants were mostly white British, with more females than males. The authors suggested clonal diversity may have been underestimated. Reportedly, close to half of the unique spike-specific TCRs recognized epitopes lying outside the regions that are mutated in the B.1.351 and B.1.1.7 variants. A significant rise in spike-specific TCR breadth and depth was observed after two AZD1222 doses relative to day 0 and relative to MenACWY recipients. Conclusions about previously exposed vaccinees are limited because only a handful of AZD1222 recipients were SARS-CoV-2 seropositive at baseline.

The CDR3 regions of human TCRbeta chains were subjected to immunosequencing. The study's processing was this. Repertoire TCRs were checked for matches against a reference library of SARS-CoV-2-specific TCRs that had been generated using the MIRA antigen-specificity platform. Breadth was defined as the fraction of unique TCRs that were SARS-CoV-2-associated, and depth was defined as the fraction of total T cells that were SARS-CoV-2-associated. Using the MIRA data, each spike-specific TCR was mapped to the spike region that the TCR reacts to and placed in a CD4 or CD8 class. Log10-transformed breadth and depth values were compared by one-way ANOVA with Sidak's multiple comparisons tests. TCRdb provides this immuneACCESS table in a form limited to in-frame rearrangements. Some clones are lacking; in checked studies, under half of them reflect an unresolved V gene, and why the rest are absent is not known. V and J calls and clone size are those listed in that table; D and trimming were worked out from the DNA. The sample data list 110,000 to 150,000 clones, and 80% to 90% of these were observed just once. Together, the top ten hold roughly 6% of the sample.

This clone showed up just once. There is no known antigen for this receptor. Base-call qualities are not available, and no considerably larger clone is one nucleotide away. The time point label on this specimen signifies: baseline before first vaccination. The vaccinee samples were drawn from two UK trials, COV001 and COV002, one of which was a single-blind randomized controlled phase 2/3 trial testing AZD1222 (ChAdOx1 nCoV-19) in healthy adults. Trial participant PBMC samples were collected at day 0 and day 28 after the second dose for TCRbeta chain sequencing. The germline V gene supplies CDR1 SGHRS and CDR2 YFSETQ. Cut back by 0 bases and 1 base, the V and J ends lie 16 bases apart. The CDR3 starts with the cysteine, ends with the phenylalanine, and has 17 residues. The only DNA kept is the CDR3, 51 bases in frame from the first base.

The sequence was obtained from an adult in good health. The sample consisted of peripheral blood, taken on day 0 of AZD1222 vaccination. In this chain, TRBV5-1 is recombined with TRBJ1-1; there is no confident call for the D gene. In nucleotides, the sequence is TGCGCCAGCAGCTTGGCTGGGGAGGCGACACCGAACACTGAAGCTTTCTTT. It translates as CASSLAGEATPNTEAFF.